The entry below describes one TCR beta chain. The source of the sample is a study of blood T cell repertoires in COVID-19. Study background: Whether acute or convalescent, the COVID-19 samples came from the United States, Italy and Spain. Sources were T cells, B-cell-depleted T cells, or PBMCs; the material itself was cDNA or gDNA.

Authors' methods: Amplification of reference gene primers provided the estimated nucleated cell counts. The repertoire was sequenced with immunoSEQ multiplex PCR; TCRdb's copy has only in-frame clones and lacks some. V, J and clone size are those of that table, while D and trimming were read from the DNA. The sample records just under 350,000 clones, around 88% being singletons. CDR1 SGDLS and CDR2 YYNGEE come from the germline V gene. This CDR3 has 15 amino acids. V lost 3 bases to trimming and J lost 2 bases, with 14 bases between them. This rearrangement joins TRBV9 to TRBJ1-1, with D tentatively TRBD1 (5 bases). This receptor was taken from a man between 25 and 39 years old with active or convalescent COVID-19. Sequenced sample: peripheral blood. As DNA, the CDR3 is TGTGCCAGCAGCGCCCGCCGGGACTCTAACACTGAAGCTTTCTTT. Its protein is CASSARRDSNTEAFF.